This T cell receptor (beta chain) is drawn from a study of T-cell memory formation after mild COVID-19. 5'RACE primed at constant segments yielded TCR alpha and TCR beta cDNA libraries bearing sample barcodes and UMIs. MiXCR, run by TCRdb on the 5' RACE reads, gives a single entry per CDR3 protein. The table shows 550,000 to 600,000 distinct CDR3 sequences, with about a fifth occurring only once. The CDR3 length is 17 residues. The V and J ends lost 4 bases and 4 bases respectively, with 22 bases between them. CDR1 and CDR2 from the germline V gene are MNHEY and SVGEGT. This clonotype was counted only a few times.

The rearrangement uses TRBV6-2 or TRBV6-3 and TRBJ1-2; tentative D call: TRBD1 (6 bases). The sequencing sample was made of PBMCs or a T cell subset sorted from them (not recorded which). The receptor's source is an adult woman who had mild COVID-19 (a few samples of this study predate the infection). Cell type and time point are not known. CDR3 bases: TGTGCCAGCAGTTTGGACCGACGGGGAGGGGGTGGCTATGGCTACACCTTC. Amino acid sequence: CASSLDRRGGGGYGYTF.